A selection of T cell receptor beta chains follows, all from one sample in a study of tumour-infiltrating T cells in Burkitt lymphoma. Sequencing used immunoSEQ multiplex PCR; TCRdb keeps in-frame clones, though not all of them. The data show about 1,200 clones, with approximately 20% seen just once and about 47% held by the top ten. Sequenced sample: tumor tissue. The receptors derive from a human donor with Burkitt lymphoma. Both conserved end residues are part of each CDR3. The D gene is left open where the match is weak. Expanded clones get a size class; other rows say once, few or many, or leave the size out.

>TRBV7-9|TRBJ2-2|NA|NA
TGTGCCAGCAGCCGGGGGAACACCGGGGAGCTGTTTTTT
CASSRGNTGELFF
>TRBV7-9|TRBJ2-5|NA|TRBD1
TGTGCCAGCAGCTTAAGGCCAGGGGGCCAAGAGACCCAGTACTTC
CASSLRPGGQETQYF
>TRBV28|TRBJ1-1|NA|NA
TGTGCCAGCAGTTTAATGGGGGCGACCATGAACACTGAAGCTTTCTTT
CASSLMGATMNTEAFF
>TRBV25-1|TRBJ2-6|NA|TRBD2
TGTGCCAGCAGTGAACTTTATGCGGGGGATACTGGGGCCAACGTCCTGACTTTC
CASSELYAGDTGANVLTF
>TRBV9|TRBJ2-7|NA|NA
TGTGCCAGCAGCCCCGGGGCCTTCGTCCACGAGCAGTACTTC
CASSPGAFVHEQYF
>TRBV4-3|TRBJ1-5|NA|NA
TGCGCCAGCAGCCAAGAAGGCGGGACGAATCAGCCCCAGCATTTT
CASSQEGGTNQPQHF
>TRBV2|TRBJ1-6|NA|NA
TGTGCCAGCAGTGTCGAGGCTGGGAATTCACCCCTCCACTTT
CASSVEAGNSPLHF
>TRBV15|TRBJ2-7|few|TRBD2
TGTGCCACCCAGGAGAGGCTAGCGGGCTCCTACGAGCAGTACTTC
CATQERLAGSYEQYF
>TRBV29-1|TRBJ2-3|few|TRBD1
TGCAGCGTTGGGAGGACAGGGTTAGCAGATACGCAGTATTTT
CSVGRTGLADTQYF
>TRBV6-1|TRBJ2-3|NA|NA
TGTGCCAGCGCTGTTAATAATAAACGAGATACGCAGTATTTT
CASAVNNKRDTQYF
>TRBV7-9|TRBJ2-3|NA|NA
TGTGCCAGCAGCTTAGGAACAGATACGCAGTATTTT
CASSLGTDTQYF
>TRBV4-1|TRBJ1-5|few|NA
TGCGCCAGCAGCCAAGATACGACAGCCCCCAATCAGCCCCAGCATTTT
CASSQDTTAPNQPQHF
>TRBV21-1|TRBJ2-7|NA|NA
TGTGCCAGCAGCACCATCAGGAGGTACGAGCAGTACTTC
CASSTIRRYEQYF
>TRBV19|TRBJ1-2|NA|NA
TGTGCCAGCGCCTTAATGCGTAATGACGACTATGGCTACACCTTC
CASALMRNDDYGYTF
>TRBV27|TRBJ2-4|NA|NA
TGTGCCAGCAGTTTATATAGCGGCCCCAAAAACATTCAGTACTTC
CASSLYSGPKNIQYF
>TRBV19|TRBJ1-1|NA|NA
TGTGCCAGTAGTATCCCATCTGTGAACACTGAAGCTTTCTTT
CASSIPSVNTEAFF
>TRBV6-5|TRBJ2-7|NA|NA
TGTGCCAGCAGTTATTCTAGCTACGTCGACGAGCAGTACTTC
CASSYSSYVDEQYF
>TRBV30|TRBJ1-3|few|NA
TGTGCCTGGAGTGGGGGTACTGGGGCCCTCCCCCGCTCTGGAAACACCATATATTTT
CAWSGGTGALPRSGNTIYF
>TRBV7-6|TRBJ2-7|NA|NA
TGTGCCAGCAGCCCAGACACTAACTACGAGCAGTACTTC
CASSPDTNYEQYF
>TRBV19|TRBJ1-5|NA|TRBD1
TGTGCCAGTAGTATACGCACAGGGGTCAATCAGCCCCAGCATTTT
CASSIRTGVNQPQHF